Listed below are T cell receptor beta chains from one sample, sequenced in a study of T cell repertoires in cytomegalovirus infection. TCRdb reprocessed the reads via MiXCR and lists one record per CDR3 protein. In the table there are 55,000 to 85,000 distinct CDR3 sequences, 4% of which are singletons. The specimen sequenced was PBMCs. Source of these receptors: a human donor in good health (CMV status not recorded). Some clones in this sample may be carry-over from other donors' samples. Each CDR3 is given with its conserved first and last residue. The D gene is left open where the match is weak. Size tells how often a clone was seen, or its class if it is expanded.

CASSLIAGGGYNEQFF	TGTGCCAGCAGCTTGATTGCGGGAGGCGGGTACAATGAGCAGTTCTTC	TRBJ2-1	many	TRBD2	TRBV7-2
CASSQGGGSTNYGYTF	TGTGCCAGCAGCCAAGGCGGCGGCAGTACTAACTATGGCTACACCTTC	TRBJ1-2	many	-	TRBV4-2
CAWTLASEAFF	TGTGCCTGGACCCTAGCGTCGGAAGCTTTCTTT	TRBJ1-1	many	-	TRBV30
CASSPLLLGLAGDTQYF	TGTGCCAGCAGCCCCCTGTTGTTGGGGCTGGCGGGAGATACGCAGTATTTT	TRBJ2-3	many	-	TRBV7-2
CASSSQQLINSPLHF	TGTGCCAGCAGCTCGCAACAGCTGATTAATTCACCCCTCCACTTT	TRBJ1-6	many	-	TRBV7-2
CASSPRQGMETQYF	TGTGCCAGCAGCCCAAGGCAGGGTATGGAGACCCAGTACTTC	TRBJ2-5	many	-	TRBV12-3/TRBV12-4
CASSFRGGTVNQPQHF	TGTGCCAGCAGTTTTAGGGGAGGGACAGTTAATCAGCCCCAGCATTTT	TRBJ1-5	many	TRBD1	TRBV28
CASSLNPPGRASSEQFF	TGTGCCAGCAGCTTAAACCCTCCAGGGAGGGCCTCCAGTGAGCAGTTCTTC	TRBJ2-1	many	TRBD2	TRBV7-3
CASSLDLGHIYGYTF	TGTGCCAGCAGCTTAGACCTGGGTCATATCTATGGCTACACCTTC	TRBJ1-2	many	-	TRBV7-2
CASSRRSGEPEAFF	TGTGCCAGCAGTCGTCGGTCCGGAGAGCCTGAAGCTTTCTTT	TRBJ1-1	many	-	TRBV7-2
CASSQTGQVLGETQYF	TGTGCCAGCAGCCAGACTGGACAGGTCCTGGGGGAGACCCAGTACTTC	TRBJ2-5	many	TRBD1	TRBV7-9
CASGTVPAEAFF	TGTGCCAGCGGGACAGTCCCGGCTGAAGCTTTCTTT	TRBJ1-1	many	TRBD1	TRBV11-3
CASSYSSNQPQHF	TGTGCCAGCAGCTACAGCTCCAATCAGCCCCAGCATTTT	TRBJ1-5	many	-	TRBV7-2
CASSFQYNEQFF	TGTGCCAGCAGCTTTCAGTACAATGAGCAGTTCTTC	TRBJ2-1	many	-	TRBV7-9
CASSLKRTSSYNEQFF	TGTGCCAGCAGCTTAAAGAGGACTAGCTCCTACAATGAGCAGTTCTTC	TRBJ2-1	many	TRBD2	TRBV7-3
CASSSPPGQRTDTQYF	TGTGCCAGCAGCTCCCCCCCGGGACAGAGAACAGATACGCAGTATTTT	TRBJ2-3	many	TRBD1	TRBV7-6
CASSRGVLDTGELFF	TGTGCCAGCAGCCGAGGTGTGTTGGACACCGGGGAGCTGTTTTTT	TRBJ2-2	many	-	TRBV11-2
CASSLGPRRSNYGYTF	TGTGCCAGCAGCTTAGGTCCCCGACGCTCTAACTATGGCTACACCTTC	TRBJ1-2	many	-	TRBV7-2
CATSRDRGIQETQYF	TGTGCCACCAGCAGAGATCGGGGGATCCAAGAGACCCAGTACTTC	TRBJ2-5	many	-	TRBV15
CASSQATGSNYGYTF	TGTGCCAGCAGCCAAGCTACAGGTTCCAACTATGGCTACACCTTC	TRBJ1-2	many	-	TRBV4-2
CASSLKAGTANTGELFF	TGTGCCAGCAGCTTAAAGGCAGGGACCGCGAACACCGGGGAGCTGTTTTTT	TRBJ2-2	many	-	TRBV7-6
CASSSSDGGNTEAFF	TGTGCCAGCAGCTCAAGCGATGGGGGGAACACTGAAGCTTTCTTT	TRBJ1-1	many	-	TRBV7-3
CAIRLDSGNTIYF	TGTGCCATCCGACTGGACTCTGGAAACACCATATATTTT	TRBJ1-3	many	-	TRBV7-9
CAISGGTGHTQYF	TGTGCCATCAGTGGGGGGACTGGACATACGCAGTATTTT	TRBJ2-3	many	-	TRBV10-3
CASSYGTSGRTDTQYF	TGTGCCAGCAGCTACGGGACTAGCGGGAGGACAGATACGCAGTATTTT	TRBJ2-3	many	TRBD2	TRBV7-2
CSQAINEKLFF	TGCAGCCAGGCGATTAATGAAAAACTGTTTTTT	TRBJ1-4	many	-	TRBV29-1
CASSLRDRGNNEQFF	TGTGCCAGCAGCTTACGGGACAGGGGAAACAATGAGCAGTTCTTC	TRBJ2-1	many	TRBD1	TRBV11-1
CAISESRDNYGYTF	TGTGCCATCAGTGAGTCTAGGGACAACTATGGCTACACCTTC	TRBJ1-2	many	-	TRBV10-3
CASSRMRVFNEQFF	TGTGCCAGCAGCCGGATGAGGGTTTTCAATGAGCAGTTCTTC	TRBJ2-1	many	-	TRBV12-3/TRBV12-4
CASSLDRGPQHF	TGTGCCAGCAGCTTAGACCGCGGTCCCCAGCATTTT	TRBJ1-5	many	-	TRBV7-2
CASSPINSIYEQYF	TGTGCCAGCAGCCCTATCAACTCGATTTACGAGCAGTACTTC	TRBJ2-7	many	-	TRBV7-8
CATMNGGEQYF	TGTGCCACTATGAACGGGGGGGAGCAGTACTTC	TRBJ2-7	few	TRBD2	TRBV10-3
CSVLAGTDTQYF	TGCAGCGTCCTAGCGGGGACAGATACGCAGTATTTT	TRBJ2-3	many	TRBD2	TRBV29-1
CASSLTRGTGNQPQHF	TGTGCCAGCAGTTTAACCCGGGGAACGGGCAATCAGCCCCAGCATTTT	TRBJ1-5	many	-	TRBV28
CASSWGVGEQYF	TGTGCCAGCAGCTGGGGTGTCGGGGAGCAGTACTTC	TRBJ2-7	many	-	TRBV7-2
CASGRPTGPEAFF	TGTGCCAGCGGTAGACCGACGGGCCCTGAAGCTTTCTTT	TRBJ1-1	many	-	TRBV12-3/TRBV12-4
CASSLLTGKSYYEQYF	TGTGCCAGCAGCTTGCTAACAGGGAAATCTTACTACGAGCAGTACTTC	TRBJ2-7	few	-	TRBV11-2
CASSLLTWDSGNTIYF	TGTGCCAGCAGCTTACTAACCTGGGACTCTGGAAACACCATATATTTT	TRBJ1-3	many	-	TRBV7-8
CASSPQGGGGRSQYF	TGTGCCAGCAGCCCGCAAGGAGGGGGCGGTAGGTCCCAGTACTTC	TRBJ2-5	many	-	TRBV7-2
CASSDSNLETQYF	TGTGCCAGCAGTGACTCGAATTTGGAGACCCAGTACTTC	TRBJ2-5	many	-	TRBV6-4
CASSLAGANVLTF	TGTGCCAGCAGCTTGGCTGGGGCCAACGTCCTGACTTTC	TRBJ2-6	many	-	TRBV5-4
CASSLAVRPNEKLFF	TGTGCCAGCAGCTTAGCCGTCAGGCCTAATGAAAAACTGTTTTTT	TRBJ1-4	many	-	TRBV7-2
CSARDTSRGNTEAFF	TGCAGTGCTAGAGATACCTCCCGGGGGAACACTGAAGCTTTCTTT	TRBJ1-1	many	-	TRBV20-1